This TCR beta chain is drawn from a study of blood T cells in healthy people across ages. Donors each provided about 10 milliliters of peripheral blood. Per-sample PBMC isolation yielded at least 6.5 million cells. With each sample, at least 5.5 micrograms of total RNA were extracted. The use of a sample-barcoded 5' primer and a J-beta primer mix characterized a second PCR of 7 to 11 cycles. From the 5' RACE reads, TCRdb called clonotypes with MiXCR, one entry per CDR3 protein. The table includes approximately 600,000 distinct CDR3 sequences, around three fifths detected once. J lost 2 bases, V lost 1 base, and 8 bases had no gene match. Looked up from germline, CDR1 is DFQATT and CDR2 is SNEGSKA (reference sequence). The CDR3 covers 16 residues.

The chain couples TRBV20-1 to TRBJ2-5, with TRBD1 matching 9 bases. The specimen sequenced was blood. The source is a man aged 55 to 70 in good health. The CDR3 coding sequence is TGCAGTGCTAGAGTAGGGGACAGGGTGGGACAAGAGACCCAGTACTTC. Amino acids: CSARVGDRVGQETQYF.